This TCR beta chain was sequenced for a study of human T cells and chemical hapten exposure. Study information: Patch tests containing 0.01% DPC, applied to the upper back, were read at 6 days. Broader study findings: The study found expanded TCRs formed significantly more large CDR3 similarity clusters than controls. The donors suffered from alopecia, so their immune response may not match that of healthy people. TCRs above 1 in 1000 frequency did not change with DPC sensitization.

A few counts support this clonotype. Its antigen is still unknown. Via MiXCR, TCRdb re-called the RACE reads, giving one row per CDR3 protein. The table includes 350,000 to 400,000 distinct CDR3 sequences, about 6% detected once. Time point defined: patch test 2, 6 weeks after DPC sensitization. The treatment here: therapeutic diphenylcyclopropenone sensitization with weekly scalp DPC. CDR3 length equals 12 residues. CDR1 is SQVTM and CDR2 is ANQGSEA in the germline V gene. This chain connects TRBV29-1 to TRBJ1-2, with D possibly being TRBD1 (6 bases). The material was whole blood, obtained in connection with sensitization to the hapten diphenylcyclopropenone (DPC). This clonotype originated in a woman aged 18-35 years with alopecia areata. Some clones in this sample may be carry-over from other donors' samples. The CDR3 protein is CSGGAGNYGYTF. As DNA, the CDR3 is TGCAGTGGGGGGGCAGGAAACTATGGCTACACCTTC.